The 3 T cell receptor beta chains below were found in one sample sequenced in a study of blood T cell repertoires in COVID-19. TCRdb keeps only in-frame clones here, not all; method: immunoSEQ multiplex PCR. The profile shows just over 250,000 clones, about 88% of them singletons. The sequenced material came from PBMCs or T cells enriched from blood (not recorded which). These receptors were taken from a man aged 25-45 years with acute COVID-19.

The chain uses TRBV5-4 and TRBJ2-3; 7 bases are a match to TRBD2. Germline assignment: CDR1 SGHNT and CDR2 YYREEE (reference sequence). J gave up 5 bases and V 4 bases, and 10 bases lay outside the gene matches. CDR3 size: 15 residues. CDR3 nucleotides: TGTGCCAGCAGCCGTCCTCGCGGACTAGAAGATACGCAGTATTTT. Translating gives CASSRPRGLEDTQYF. Full variable domain (rest looked up from reference TRBV5-4 and TRBJ2-3): ETGVTQSPTHLIKTRGQQVTLRCSSQSGHNTVSWYQQALGQGPQFIFQYYREEENGRGNFPPRFSGLQFPNYSSELNVNALELDDSALYLCASSRPRGLEDTQYFGPGTRLTVL.

The gene calls are TRBV6-2 or TRBV6-3 and TRBJ2-1; 11 bases fit TRBD2. The V segment lost 2 bases and the J segment 9 bases; nucleotides outside the gene matches: 9. The CDR3 totals 16 residues. Germline V gives CDR1 MNHEY, CDR2 SVGEGT. For the CDR3, the DNA is TGTGCCAGCAGTTACCACATAGCGGGAGGGCCCACTGAGCAGTTCTTC. Amino acids: CASSYHIAGGPTEQFF.

This chain joins TRBV20-1 and TRBJ2-2; TRBD1 agrees at 8 bases. Germline trimming cut 3 bases from V and 1 base from J; bases unmatched to any gene: 4. Germline V gene lookup returns CDR1 DFQATT and CDR2 SNEGSKA (reference sequence). The CDR3 covers 15 residues. The CDR3, as DNA: TGCAGTGCTAGTAAGGGACAGGAGAACACCGGGGAGCTGTTTTTT. This translates into CSASKGQENTGELFF.